This T cell receptor (beta chain) is drawn from a study of blood T cell repertoires in COVID-19. Study summary: Sites in the United States, Italy and Spain provided acute and convalescent COVID-19 samples. T cells, B-cell-depleted T cells, or PBMCs provided the cDNA or gDNA that served as material.

In the study's own analysis: Reference gene primers were amplified, and this amplification served to estimate nucleated cell counts. This table comes from immunoSEQ multiplex PCR, and its TCRdb copy is limited to in-frame clones, with some not included. Clone size and V and J calls were adopted from that table, with D and trimming inferred from the DNA. The sample has 15,000 or so clones; approximately 83% are singletons. This clone was found a few times. Germline V gene lookup returns CDR1 SGDLS and CDR2 YYNGEE. The CDR3 spans 16 residues. Unmatched junction bases numbered 7, after V lost 3 bases and J lost 1 base.

Sample: peripheral blood. This rearrangement joins TRBV9 to TRBJ2-3; 8 bases are a match to TRBD2. The receptor was isolated from a human donor in a cohort sampled during active COVID-19. CDR3 region: CASSGRSGLGTDTQYF. The CDR3 DNA reads as TGTGCCAGCAGCGGCCGGTCGGGACTAGGCACAGATACGCAGTATTTT.